A selection of T cell receptor beta chains follows, all from one sample in a study of blood T cell repertoires in COVID-19. Clones were read by immunoSEQ multiplex PCR, and TCRdb kept only the in-frame ones, dropping some. The table lists around 200,000 clones, around 84% of them singletons. The sequenced sample consisted of PBMCs or T cells enriched from blood (not recorded which). The source of these receptors is a woman aged 40 to 50 with acute COVID-19. Both conserved end residues are part of each CDR3. The D gene is left open where the match is weak. Not all rows give a size; the values are once, few, many and, for expanded clones, a class.

clone_size: once
j_call: TRBJ1-1
v_call: TRBV19
d_call: .
cdr3_nt: TGTGCCAGTAGTATTCGGAGGACAGTCATGAACACTGAAGCTTTCTTT
cdr3_aa: CASSIRRTVMNTEAFF

clone_size: once
j_call: TRBJ2-5
v_call: TRBV9
d_call: .
cdr3_nt: TGTGCCAGCAGCGCCCAGACGACAAACCAAGAGACCCAGTACTTC
cdr3_aa: CASSAQTTNQETQYF

clone_size: .
j_call: TRBJ1-2
v_call: TRBV30
d_call: .
cdr3_nt: TGTGCCTGGAGTGTACTGTGGACACCTAAGGGTAACTATGGCTACACCTTC
cdr3_aa: CAWSVLWTPKGNYGYTF

clone_size: .
j_call: TRBJ1-4
v_call: TRBV4-2
d_call: .
cdr3_nt: TGTGCCAGCAGCCAAGCGGGGGAGGCTAATGAAAAACTGTTTTTT
cdr3_aa: CASSQAGEANEKLFF

clone_size: .
j_call: TRBJ1-2
v_call: TRBV4-1
d_call: .
cdr3_nt: TGCGCCAGCAGCCAAGGACACACTAACTATGGCTACACCTTC
cdr3_aa: CASSQGHTNYGYTF

clone_size: .
j_call: TRBJ2-2
v_call: TRBV3-1/TRBV3-2
d_call: .
cdr3_nt: TGTGCCAGCAGCCAAGGAGTCATTTCCACCGGGGAGCTGTTTTTT
cdr3_aa: CASSQGVISTGELFF

clone_size: once
j_call: TRBJ1-1
v_call: TRBV7-9
d_call: .
cdr3_nt: TGTGCCAGCAGCTTAGTGGGTCAGGGCCCCCACACTGAAGCTTTCTTT
cdr3_aa: CASSLVGQGPHTEAFF

clone_size: .
j_call: TRBJ2-3
v_call: TRBV7-2
d_call: .
cdr3_nt: TGTGCCAGCAGCTTACTAGACACAGATACGCAGTATTTT
cdr3_aa: CASSLLDTDTQYF

clone_size: .
j_call: TRBJ2-7
v_call: TRBV28
d_call: .
cdr3_nt: TGTGCCAGCACGCCCAACATTCTCTCCTACGAGCAGTACTTC
cdr3_aa: CASTPNILSYEQYF

clone_size: .
j_call: TRBJ2-3
v_call: TRBV3-1/TRBV3-2
d_call: .
cdr3_nt: TGTGCCAGCAGCCAAGGGAGAACAGATACGCAGTATTTT
cdr3_aa: CASSQGRTDTQYF

clone_size: .
j_call: TRBJ1-2
v_call: TRBV28
d_call: TRBD1
cdr3_nt: TGTGCCAGCAGATACAGGGGATTTGGAGAGGGCTACACCTTC
cdr3_aa: CASRYRGFGEGYTF

clone_size: .
j_call: TRBJ1-5
v_call: TRBV28
d_call: .
cdr3_nt: TGTGCCAGCATAGTGGGCTTGGGAGGCAATCAGCCCCAGCATTTT
cdr3_aa: CASIVGLGGNQPQHF

clone_size: .
j_call: TRBJ1-1
v_call: TRBV18
d_call: TRBD1
cdr3_nt: TGTGCCAGCTCACCACAGGGGGCTGCGACTGAAGCTTTCTTT
cdr3_aa: CASSPQGAATEAFF

clone_size: .
j_call: TRBJ2-1
v_call: TRBV20-1
d_call: TRBD2
cdr3_nt: TGCAGTGCTAGGATCGGGGGGGGACAGTTCTTC
cdr3_aa: CSARIGGGQFF

clone_size: .
j_call: TRBJ1-6
v_call: TRBV5-1
d_call: TRBD1
cdr3_nt: TGCGCCAGCAGCTCCGACAGGGGAGGTAATTCACCCCTCCACTTT
cdr3_aa: CASSSDRGGNSPLHF

clone_size: .
j_call: TRBJ1-1
v_call: TRBV6-5
d_call: .
cdr3_nt: TGTGCCAGCAGGAATAGGGGCAACACTGAAGCTTTCTTT
cdr3_aa: CASRNRGNTEAFF

clone_size: many
j_call: TRBJ2-7
v_call: TRBV6-1
d_call: .
cdr3_nt: TGTGCCAGCAGTGAAATGACATCCCTCTCCTACGAGCAGTACTTC
cdr3_aa: CASSEMTSLSYEQYF

clone_size: .
j_call: TRBJ1-5
v_call: TRBV6-5
d_call: .
cdr3_nt: TGTGCCAGCAGTTCCCGGGATAGCAATCAGCCCCAGCATTTT
cdr3_aa: CASSSRDSNQPQHF

clone_size: once
j_call: TRBJ2-3
v_call: TRBV9
d_call: TRBD2
cdr3_nt: TGTGCCAGCAGCGCAGCTAGCGGGGGGGCAACAGATACGCAGTATTTT
cdr3_aa: CASSAASGGATDTQYF

clone_size: .
j_call: TRBJ2-7
v_call: TRBV28
d_call: TRBD1
cdr3_nt: TGTGCCAGCAGTTCACCCGGGACAGGGGACAACGAGCAGTACTTC
cdr3_aa: CASSSPGTGDNEQYF

clone_size: .
j_call: TRBJ1-1
v_call: TRBV27
d_call: TRBD1
cdr3_nt: TGTGCCAGCAGTCCCCACGGACAGGGGATGAACACTGAAGCTTTCTTT
cdr3_aa: CASSPHGQGMNTEAFF

clone_size: .
j_call: TRBJ1-2
v_call: TRBV5-8
d_call: .
cdr3_nt: TGTGCCAGCAAACGGGGGGTGCAGGGCAACTATGGCTACACCTTC
cdr3_aa: CASKRGVQGNYGYTF

clone_size: .
j_call: TRBJ1-3
v_call: TRBV6-5
d_call: .
cdr3_nt: TGTGCCAGCAGTACAGGGCTCAGCAACACCATATATTTT
cdr3_aa: CASSTGLSNTIYF

clone_size: few
j_call: TRBJ2-1
v_call: TRBV5-1
d_call: TRBD2
cdr3_nt: TGCGCCAGCAGCTCGGGACTAGCAGTGTACAATGAGCAGTTCTTC
cdr3_aa: CASSSGLAVYNEQFF

clone_size: .
j_call: TRBJ2-7
v_call: TRBV28
d_call: TRBD1
cdr3_nt: TGTGCCAGCAGTCCGCTTCAGGGGGCAGCCGAGCAGTACTTC
cdr3_aa: CASSPLQGAAEQYF

clone_size: few
j_call: TRBJ2-1
v_call: TRBV4-3
d_call: TRBD2
cdr3_nt: TGCGCCAGCAGCCATTTGGATCCGGGACTAGCGATCGACAATGAGCAGTTCTTC
cdr3_aa: CASSHLDPGLAIDNEQFF

clone_size: .
j_call: TRBJ1-2
v_call: TRBV6-5
d_call: .
cdr3_nt: TGTGCCAGCCGTAATCCTCCCCCGACTCGCCCTGGCTACACCTTC
cdr3_aa: CASRNPPPTRPGYTF

clone_size: .
j_call: TRBJ2-4
v_call: TRBV15
d_call: .
cdr3_nt: TGTGCCACCAGCAGAGATCCCCCGGGGAGGCACATTCAGTACTTC
cdr3_aa: CATSRDPPGRHIQYF

clone_size: .
j_call: TRBJ2-7
v_call: TRBV6-5
d_call: TRBD2
cdr3_nt: TGTGCCAGCAGGGGAGGCGGGGGGCCCTACGAGCAGTACTTC
cdr3_aa: CASRGGGGPYEQYF

clone_size: few
j_call: TRBJ1-3
v_call: TRBV30
d_call: .
cdr3_nt: TGTGCCTGGGATACAGCGGTCTCTGGAAACACCATATATTTT
cdr3_aa: CAWDTAVSGNTIYF

clone_size: .
j_call: TRBJ1-2
v_call: TRBV7-9
d_call: TRBD1
cdr3_nt: TGTGCCAGCAGCGACTCCGACAGGGCAAACTATGGCTACACCTTC
cdr3_aa: CASSDSDRANYGYTF

clone_size: .
j_call: TRBJ1-6
v_call: TRBV28
d_call: .
cdr3_nt: TGTGCCACCACAGGGTGGCGGGCTTCACCCCTCCACTTT
cdr3_aa: CATTGWRASPLHF

clone_size: .
j_call: TRBJ1-4
v_call: TRBV19
d_call: TRBD1
cdr3_nt: TGTGCCAGTAGTACGAGGAAGGGACAGGGGTTTGAAAAACTGTTTTTT
cdr3_aa: CASSTRKGQGFEKLFF

clone_size: .
j_call: TRBJ2-5
v_call: TRBV28
d_call: .
cdr3_nt: TGTGCCAGCAGTCCAGACACATTCCAAGAGACCCAGTACTTC
cdr3_aa: CASSPDTFQETQYF

clone_size: .
j_call: TRBJ1-2
v_call: TRBV24-1
d_call: .
cdr3_nt: TGTGCCACCAGTCAGGGGCTAGCTAACTATGGCTACACCTTC
cdr3_aa: CATSQGLANYGYTF

clone_size: .
j_call: TRBJ1-1
v_call: TRBV7-9
d_call: .
cdr3_nt: TGTGCCAGCAGCTTAGCTGGGGGGATGAACACTGAAGCTTTCTTT
cdr3_aa: CASSLAGGMNTEAFF

clone_size: .
j_call: TRBJ2-2
v_call: TRBV5-1
d_call: .
cdr3_nt: TGCGCCAGCAGCCCACAGGGTATACGAAACACCGGGGAGCTGTTTTTT
cdr3_aa: CASSPQGIRNTGELFF

clone_size: .
j_call: TRBJ1-5
v_call: TRBV7-6
d_call: .
cdr3_nt: TGTGCCAGCAGCTTAGGGAGGAATCAGCCCCAGCATTTT
cdr3_aa: CASSLGRNQPQHF

clone_size: .
j_call: TRBJ1-1
v_call: TRBV10-1
d_call: .
cdr3_nt: TGCGCCAGCAGAGACTCATTGAACACTGAAGCTTTCTTT
cdr3_aa: CASRDSLNTEAFF

clone_size: .
j_call: TRBJ1-4
v_call: TRBV30
d_call: TRBD1
cdr3_nt: TGTGCCTGGAGCGAGACAGGGGTAGGGGAAAAACTGTTTTTT
cdr3_aa: CAWSETGVGEKLFF

clone_size: .
j_call: TRBJ2-2
v_call: TRBV9
d_call: .
cdr3_nt: TGTGCCAGCAGCGCCACGGGACGGGGGAGGTACGGGGAGCTGTTTTTT
cdr3_aa: CASSATGRGRYGELFF

clone_size: few
j_call: TRBJ1-5
v_call: TRBV5-6
d_call: TRBD1
cdr3_nt: TGTGCCAGCAGCGCGGACAGGGCACAGCCCCAGCATTTT
cdr3_aa: CASSADRAQPQHF

clone_size: few
j_call: TRBJ2-1
v_call: TRBV28
d_call: .
cdr3_nt: TGTGCCAGCAGTTTTTCAGGGGCTGGTATCAATGAGCAGTTCTTC
cdr3_aa: CASSFSGAGINEQFF

clone_size: .
j_call: TRBJ2-5
v_call: TRBV18
d_call: .
cdr3_nt: TGTGCCAGCTCACCCCGACAGTTACAAGAGACCCAGTACTTC
cdr3_aa: CASSPRQLQETQYF

clone_size: .
j_call: TRBJ2-7
v_call: TRBV7-2
d_call: .
cdr3_nt: TGTGCCAGCAGCTTAGTACTAGCCAAGGACGAGCAGTACTTC
cdr3_aa: CASSLVLAKDEQYF

clone_size: once
j_call: TRBJ1-4
v_call: TRBV19
d_call: TRBD1
cdr3_nt: TGTGCCAGTAGTACCCACAGGGGAACTAATGAAAAACTGTTTTTT
cdr3_aa: CASSTHRGTNEKLFF

clone_size: .
j_call: TRBJ2-2
v_call: TRBV7-3
d_call: TRBD2
cdr3_nt: TGTGCCAGCAGCTTAATGGCTAGCGGGGACACCGGGGAGCTGTTTTTT
cdr3_aa: CASSLMASGDTGELFF

clone_size: .
j_call: TRBJ1-5
v_call: TRBV2
d_call: .
cdr3_nt: TGTGCCAGCAGGGGAGAGAGCAATCAGCCCCAGCATTTT
cdr3_aa: CASRGESNQPQHF

clone_size: .
j_call: TRBJ2-3
v_call: TRBV10-3
d_call: .
cdr3_nt: TGTGCCATCTCCCCCCGGCCGACAGGCACAGATACGCAGTATTTT
cdr3_aa: CAISPRPTGTDTQYF

clone_size: .
j_call: TRBJ2-5
v_call: TRBV6-5
d_call: TRBD2
cdr3_nt: TGTGCCAGCAGTTACTCGGGAGGGGCTGGGGAGACCCAGTACTTC
cdr3_aa: CASSYSGGAGETQYF

clone_size: .
j_call: TRBJ1-1
v_call: TRBV18
d_call: .
cdr3_nt: TGTGCCAGCTCACAGACAGCGAACACTGAAGCTTTCTTT
cdr3_aa: CASSQTANTEAFF

clone_size: .
j_call: TRBJ2-3
v_call: TRBV4-3
d_call: .
cdr3_nt: TGCGCCAGCAGCCATAAAGGGGGTGAGTCAGATACGCAGTATTTT
cdr3_aa: CASSHKGGESDTQYF

clone_size: .
j_call: TRBJ2-3
v_call: TRBV4-1
d_call: TRBD2
cdr3_nt: TGCGCCAGCAGCCTAGGACTAGCGGGAGGAGATACGCAGTATTTT
cdr3_aa: CASSLGLAGGDTQYF

clone_size: once
j_call: TRBJ2-3
v_call: TRBV29-1
d_call: .
cdr3_nt: TGCAGCGTTTTTGCAGGGTCAGTATGGGGTACGCAGTATTTT
cdr3_aa: CSVFAGSVWGTQYF

clone_size: .
j_call: TRBJ2-3
v_call: TRBV7-3
d_call: .
cdr3_nt: TGTGCCAGCAGCTCAAGGGGAGGTGTTGGCACAGATACGCAGTATTTT
cdr3_aa: CASSSRGGVGTDTQYF

clone_size: .
j_call: TRBJ2-3
v_call: TRBV11-3
d_call: .
cdr3_nt: TGTGCCAGCAGCCCGCGTGACCGGGGTTCAGATACGCAGTATTTT
cdr3_aa: CASSPRDRGSDTQYF

clone_size: .
j_call: TRBJ2-7
v_call: TRBV4-3
d_call: .
cdr3_nt: TGCGCCAGCAGCCAAGATAACAGGGTTTCCTACGAGCAGTACTTC
cdr3_aa: CASSQDNRVSYEQYF

clone_size: few
j_call: TRBJ1-3
v_call: TRBV13
d_call: .
cdr3_nt: TGTGCCAGCAGCTTAGGTCAGGGAAGAGGAAACACCATATATTTT
cdr3_aa: CASSLGQGRGNTIYF

clone_size: few
j_call: TRBJ2-5
v_call: TRBV5-4
d_call: TRBD2
cdr3_nt: TGTGCCAGCAGCTCCGCGGGGGGCACCCTTCCAGAGACCCAGTACTTC
cdr3_aa: CASSSAGGTLPETQYF

clone_size: few
j_call: TRBJ1-4
v_call: TRBV2
d_call: TRBD1
cdr3_nt: TGTGCCAGCAGTACTCAGGGACAGGGGAATGAAAAACTGTTTTTT
cdr3_aa: CASSTQGQGNEKLFF